These 5 T cell receptor beta chains originate from one sample sequenced in a study of early T cells in non-severe SARS-CoV-2 infection. TCRdb recomputed calls from the 5' RACE reads with MiXCR, one row per CDR3 protein. The sample includes under 70,000 distinct CDR3 sequences, roughly 8.2% of them seen just once. The material sequenced was whole blood, taken at baseline. These receptors were taken from an adult who was a healthcare worker with PCR-confirmed SARS-CoV-2 infection or an uninfected control (not recorded which).

The sample holds many counts of this clonotype. This chain joins TRBV12-3 or TRBV12-4 and TRBJ2-5; D gene ambiguous. V was shortened by 3 bases and J by 3 bases, with 8 bases between the two germline ends. The CDR3 contains 13 residues. For the CDR3, the DNA is TGTGCCAGCAGTTTTCGGACGGAAGAGACCCAGTACTTC. It encodes CASSFRTEETQYF.

This clonotype was seen only a few times. This chain joins TRBV12-3 or TRBV12-4 and TRBJ2-3; no clear D. V was pared by 6 bases and J by 1 base, with 11 bases between. The CDR3 consists of 14 residues. The CDR3 here is CASSPPSGTDTQYF. The CDR3 nucleotides read TGTGCCAGCAGCCCCCCCAGCGGCACAGATACGCAGTATTTT.

This clonotype showed up many times. The chain links TRBV7-8 to TRBJ2-1, with TRBD2 identical over 10 bases. Unmatched junction bases numbered 13, after V lost 1 base and J lost 4 bases. This CDR3 has 19 amino acids. CDR1 and CDR2 (germline): SGHVS, FQNEAQ. The CDR3 here is CASSLDGALAGELYNEQFF. The CDR3, as DNA: TGTGCCAGCAGCTTAGATGGGGCCCTAGCGGGAGAGCTTTACAATGAGCAGTTCTTC.

This chain joins TRBV20-1 and TRBJ2-7; TRBD2 aligns across 16 bases. V lost 0 bases to trimming and J lost 7 bases; unmatched junction nucleotides: 3. CDR3 length equals 15 residues. The germline V gene encodes CDR1 DFQATT and CDR2 SNEGSKA (reference sequence). For the CDR3, the DNA is TGCAGTGCTAGAGAGGGGACTAGCGGGAGGGAGGAGCAGTACTTC. This encodes CSAREGTSGREEQYF.

The chain combines TRBV6-1 with TRBJ2-7; 8 nucleotides align to TRBD1. This CDR3 region has 15 residues. The V gene's germline CDR1 is MNHNS and CDR2 SASEGT. The ends lost 6 bases at V and 4 bases at J; junction bases unmatched: 11. For the CDR3, the DNA is TGTGCCAGCAGAAGCGATGGACAGGGAGTGTACGAGCAGTACTTC. Translated, it gives CASRSDGQGVYEQYF.